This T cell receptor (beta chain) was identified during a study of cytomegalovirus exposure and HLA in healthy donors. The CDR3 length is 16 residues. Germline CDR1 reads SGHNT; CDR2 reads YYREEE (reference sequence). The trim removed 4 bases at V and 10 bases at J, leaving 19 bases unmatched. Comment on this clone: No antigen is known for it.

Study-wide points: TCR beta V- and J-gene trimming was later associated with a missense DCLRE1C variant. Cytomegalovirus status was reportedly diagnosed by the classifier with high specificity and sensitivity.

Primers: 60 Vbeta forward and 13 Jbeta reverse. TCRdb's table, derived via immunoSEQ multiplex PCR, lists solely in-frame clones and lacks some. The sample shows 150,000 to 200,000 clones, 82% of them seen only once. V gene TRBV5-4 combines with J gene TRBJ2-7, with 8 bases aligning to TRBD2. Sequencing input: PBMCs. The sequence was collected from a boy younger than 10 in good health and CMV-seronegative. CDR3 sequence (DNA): TGTGCCAGCAGCCGGGGGGGGCGGAGGGAGGTTCGTGACCAGTACTTC. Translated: CASSRGGRREVRDQYF.